This T cell receptor beta chain is drawn from a study of CXCR3-negative and CXCR3-positive naive CD8 T cells. By frequency, this clonotype is medium-sized. The CDR3 has 16 amino acids. Germline lookup yields CDR1 MNHEY and CDR2 SMNVEV (reference sequence). Naive CD8+ T cells showed CD45RO-CCR7+CD27+CD95-. The method, 5' RACE with UMI labels, was used to prepare the TRB cDNA libraries. TCRdb reprocessed the 5' RACE reads and reports one entry per CDR3 protein, with no DNA. The clone table shows roughly 6,000 distinct CDR3 sequences, with the ten largest holding approximately 2%. Sequenced sample: naive CXCR3- CD8+ T cells from blood. As to subset: CD45RO-CCR7+CD27+CD95- naive CD8+ T cells lacking CXCR3 (TNR3-). The chain joins TRBV27 to TRBJ2-1; TCRdb picks TRBD1, but there is no DNA to check that call. This TCR derives from a human donor in good health. Some clones in this sample may be carry-over from other donors' samples. The CDR3 here is CASSRAFPSSYNEQFF.